This TCR beta chain was sequenced during a study of blood T cells in healthy people across ages. This clonotype turned up a few times. Trimming pared 2 bases from V and 5 bases from J, leaving 7 bases between. The CDR3 has 11 amino acids. The germline gives CDR1 SQVTM, CDR2 ANQGSEA. With a J-beta primer mix and a sample-barcoded 5' primer, a second PCR ran about 6 to 11 cycles. From each sample, at least 2.5 million paired-end reads containing CDR3 were obtained. TCRdb recomputed calls from the 5' RACE reads with MiXCR, one row per CDR3 protein. Here the sample spans hundreds of thousands of distinct CDR3 sequences, 56% being singletons.

The sample taken for sequencing was blood. The V and J genes are TRBV29-1 and TRBJ2-7; no clear D gene. The receptor was derived from a middle-aged man in good health. CDR3 loop: CSVESVDEQYF. The CDR3 nucleotides are TGCAGCGTTGAAAGCGTAGACGAGCAGTACTTC.